A single T cell receptor beta chain is shown here with its context. The specificity of this receptor is unknown. A much larger clone differs by one base, so this may be a read error. The TCR beta CDR3 regions were amplified from RNA transcripts. A first-round RT-PCR of the TCR CDR3 used the HTBI primer set with the Qiagen OneStep RT-PCR kit. Libraries were constructed in a second round of multiplex PCR, after which size selection and purification were carried out. Sequencing of the libraries was done on an Illumina HiSeq2000 using paired-end 100 bp reads. The authors' pipeline ran thus. Raw data were processed with SOAPnuke, discarding reads with adapters, uncalled bases, mean Phred below 15, or no exact constant-primer or identifier match. COPE v1.2.5 was used to merge the high-quality paired reads, and each unique nucleotide sequence was defined as a clonotype. MiTCR v1.1 was used to align the clonotypes against IMGT TRBV, TRBD and TRBJ reference segments. The analysis included only V-J combinations with a frequency above 0.0001, which together covered around 99% of the repertoires. The TCS score was defined as the ratio of F50 (clonal expansion) to E x V (chaos), calculated using BLOSUM62-based TCRdist between CDR3 peptides within each V-J. Welch's t-statistics and random forest reduced just over 500 V-J features to 13, which were used in a naive Bayes classifier (R e1071). The raw public data were reprocessed by TCRdb itself: fastp quality trimming at Q25, MiXCR clonotype calling, in-frame beta chains only. Rows matching on CDR3 protein sequence are summarized as one entry with the most common DNA and genes. TCRdb, rather than the study authors, made the V and J calls. The sample profile shows some 440,000 distinct CDR3 sequences; 15% to 19% of them were found once. The ten largest account for almost 8% of the sample.

The source of the sample is a study of T cells in Graves' hyperthyroidism and ophthalmopathy (dated by TCRdb to about 2019). In the study overall: Peripheral blood was sampled at the time of initial diagnosis, prior to any treatment. TCR V-J signatures able to tell the groups apart were searched for in a discovery cohort of more than 90 patients, of whom around 42 had Graves' ophthalmopathy and some 60 had stable Graves' hyperthyroidism. Whether ophthalmopathy could be predicted prospectively was tested in an independent validation cohort made up of roughly 20 hyperthyroidism patients plus 17 patients who later progressed to ophthalmopathy. The roughly 91 discovery patients were randomly divided into training and test sets at a 7:3 ratio. The study also compared thyroid tissue and blood T-cell repertoires from about six Graves' hyperthyroidism patients. After sampling, hyperthyroidism patients received methimazole starting at 30 mg daily, and ophthalmopathy patients received high-dose intravenous methylprednisolone. The paper describes TCR Vbeta CDR3 sequencing of about 140 peripheral blood samples, made up of about 40 ophthalmopathy patients, 70 to 75 hyperthyroidism patients and 17 progressor patients.

A patient counted as having stable Graves' hyperthyroidism if no progression to ophthalmopathy occurred over 18 months of follow-up. Hyperthyroidism patients were newly diagnosed, with disease duration under 2 months, and aged 18 to 65 years. The study excluded patients with uncontrolled infections, other autoimmune diseases, pregnancy or lactation. Diagnoses were based on clinical symptoms, serum thyroxine and TRAb, thyroid ultrasound and orbital computed tomography. Ficoll-Paque density gradient centrifugation was used to isolate PBMCs from about 9 ml of fresh peripheral blood. Total RNA was extracted using Trizol reagent, and RNA quality was assessed on an Agilent 2100 Bioanalyzer. Sequences SGHDN (CDR1) and FVKESK (CDR2) are obtained from the germline V gene. From cysteine to phenylalanine, the CDR3 is 15 amino acids long. CDR3 DNA is the only sequence kept; it has 45 bases, read in frame from the first base.

What the study reported, not specific to this receptor: In validation, the model predicted progression to ophthalmopathy with approximately 71% sensitivity and over 72% specificity, a median of roughly seven months before onset. Sample size was not statistically predetermined, and investigators were not blinded to group allocation. Most expanded thyroid clonotypes (frequency above 0.001) were also found in blood, which suggests that blood repertoires may mirror thyroid immune responses. A 13 V-J signature model separated ophthalmopathy from stable hyperthyroidism, with about 88% sensitivity and about 81% specificity in cross-validation and 80%/75% in testing.

The receptor was isolated from a woman aged 18-29 years with Graves' hyperthyroidism. What was sequenced was blood. The V and J genes are TRBV14 and TRBJ2-1; 12 of the junction bases match TRBD2. The CDR3 here reads CASSPLAGGPNEQSF. Read as DNA, the sequence is TGTGCCAGCAGCCCGCTAGCGGGAGGGCCGAATGAGCAGTCCTTC. Full variable domain (CDR3 extended with the reference TRBV14 and TRBJ2-1 proteins): EAGVTQFPSHSVIEKGQTVTLRCDPISGHDNLYWYRRVMGKEIKFLLHFVKESKQDESGMPNNRFLAERTGGTYSTLKVQPAELEDSGVYFCASSPLAGGPNEQSFGPGTRLTVL.